The following is a T cell receptor beta chain sequence with its context. The CDR3 contains 15 residues. Trimming at V came to 6 bases and at J to 4 bases, leaving 9 bases not matched to a gene. The V gene's germline CDR1 is MNHEY and CDR2 SMNVEV (reference sequence). Study members were between about 18 and 95 years old and lived in 20 to 30 US regions. TCRdb keeps only in-frame clones here, not all; method: immunoSEQ multiplex PCR. The table shows 140,000 to 150,000 clones, with about nine tenths occurring only once. The data derive from a study of blood T cell repertoires in COVID-19. The overall study: T cells, B-cell-depleted T cells, or PBMCs provided the cDNA or gDNA that served as material.

Sequenced material: PBMCs or T cells enriched from blood (not recorded which). The origin of this receptor is a man aged 45-65 years who had recovered from COVID-19. This sequence joins TRBV27 and TRBJ2-7, with TRBD2 identical over 10 bases. The CDR3 nucleotides are TGTGCCAGCAGCCGTGCTCCGGGACTAGCGTACGAGCAGTACTTC. Translated: CASSRAPGLAYEQYF.